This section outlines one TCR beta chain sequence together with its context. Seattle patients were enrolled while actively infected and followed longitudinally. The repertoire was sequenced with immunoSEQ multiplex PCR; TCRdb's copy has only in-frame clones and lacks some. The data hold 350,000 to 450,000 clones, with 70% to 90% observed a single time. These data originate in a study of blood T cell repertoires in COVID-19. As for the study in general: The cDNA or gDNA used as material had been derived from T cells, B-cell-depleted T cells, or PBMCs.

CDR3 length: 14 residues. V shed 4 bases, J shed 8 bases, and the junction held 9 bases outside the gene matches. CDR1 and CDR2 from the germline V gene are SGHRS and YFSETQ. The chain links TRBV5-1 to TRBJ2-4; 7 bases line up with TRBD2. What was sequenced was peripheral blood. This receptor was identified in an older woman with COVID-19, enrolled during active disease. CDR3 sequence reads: CASSPGLGGDIQYF. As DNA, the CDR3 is TGCGCCAGCAGCCCTGGACTAGGCGGTGACATTCAGTACTTC.